These 14 T cell receptor beta chains were all obtained from the same sample, sequenced in a study of patients and donors after allogeneic stem cell transplantation. MiXCR was run by TCRdb on the RT-PCR reads, yielding one entry per CDR3 protein. The data show 15,000 to 25,000 distinct CDR3 sequences, less than 5% seen once. Sequencing was carried out using blood, either unsorted or a sorted T cell fraction (not recorded which). The source of these receptors is a human donor who was either an allogeneic HSCT recipient or a stem cell or donor lymphocyte infusion donor (not recorded which). It is not recorded whose cells these are; they may come from a transplant donor.

J is TRBJ1-5 and V is TRBV28; TRBD1 is a possible D gene (6 bases). The CDR3 spans 16 residues. V was shortened by 2 bases and J by 6 bases, with 17 bases between the two germline ends. CDR1 MDHEN and CDR2 SYDVKM come from the germline V gene. CDR3 protein: CASSLSGGAEGQPQHF. CDR3 bases: TGTGCCAGCAGTTTAAGCGGGGGCGCGGAGGGTCAGCCCCAGCATTTT.

This clonotype was detected only once. The rearrangement uses TRBV2 and TRBJ2-3; D unresolved. The V end was cut by 8 bases, the J end by 2 bases, with 14 bases between. Germline CDR1 and CDR2: SNHLY and FYNNEI. The CDR3 covers 14 residues. CDR3 sequence (DNA): TGTGCCAGCGGTGGGCGGACGAACACAGATACGCAGTATTTT. It specifies CASGGRTNTDTQYF.

This clonotype appeared many times. This chain links TRBV2 with TRBJ1-2; tentatively, D is TRBD1 (5 bases). The V end was cut by 3 bases, the J end by 0 bases, with 14 bases between. This CDR3 is built from 16 residues. The germline gives CDR1 SNHLY, CDR2 FYNNEI. The CDR3 DNA reads TGTGCCAGCAGTGATGGGGCATCGAGAGCTAACTATGGCTACACCTTC. It specifies CASSDGASRANYGYTF.

There are many counts of this clonotype. The chain couples TRBV12-3 or TRBV12-4 to TRBJ2-3; D is possibly TRBD1 (5 bases). The CDR3 has 13 residues. Trimming took 6 bases from V and 0 from J, leaving 7 bases between them. As DNA, the CDR3 is TGTGCCAGCAGAACAGGTAGCACAGATACGCAGTATTTT. It specifies CASRTGSTDTQYF.

This clonotype was counted many times. This chain links TRBV5-1 with TRBJ1-2, with TRBD1 matching 7 bases. The CDR3 extends over 16 amino acids. The germline gives CDR1 SGHRS, CDR2 YFSETQ. Germline trimming cut 0 bases from V and 8 bases from J; bases unmatched to any gene: 13. The CDR3 loop is CASSLGGSDRALGYTF. The CDR3 DNA is TGCGCCAGCAGCTTGGGGGGATCAGACAGGGCCTTGGGCTACACCTTC.

This clonotype was detected many times. The chain combines TRBV3-1 with TRBJ2-1; 8 positions match TRBD1. The junction had 12 bases not matched to a gene; V was cut back by 7 bases and J by 7 bases. Germline-derived CDR1 and CDR2 are LGHDT and YNNKEL (reference sequence). The CDR3 length is 15 residues. The CDR3 here is CASTTGTGEMNEQFF. CDR3 DNA: TGTGCCAGCACCACCGGGACAGGCGAGATGAATGAGCAGTTCTTC.

V and J are TRBV29-1 and TRBJ2-3; weak D call: TRBD2 (5 bases). Trimming took 5 bases from V and 0 from J, leaving 12 bases between them. The length of the CDR3 is 14 residues. Germline lookup yields CDR1 SQVTM and CDR2 ANQGSEA. The CDR3 DNA reads TGCAGCGTTTCGCAGAGGACTAGCACAGATACGCAGTATTTT. This encodes CSVSQRTSTDTQYF.

This clonotype was recorded at least ten times. The chain links TRBV7-6 to TRBJ1-1, with D hard to call. The CDR3 has 14 residues. Trimming removed 5 bases from V and 2 bases from J, with 12 bases in between. Germline values: CDR1 SGHVS, CDR2 FNYEAQ. The CDR3 sequence: CASSPRAVNTEAFF. CDR3 nucleotides: TGTGCCAGCAGCCCCCGGGCGGTTAACACTGAAGCTTTCTTT. Supplemented by reference TRBV7-6 and TRBJ1-1, the full variable domain reads GAGVSQSPRYKVTKRGQDVALRCDPISGHVSLYWYRQALGQGPEFLTYFNYEAQQDKSGLPNDRFSAERPEGSISTLTIQRTEQRDSAMYRCASSPRAVNTEAFFGQGTRLTVV.

This clonotype was counted ten times or more. The chain uses TRBV11-1 and TRBJ2-6; 7 bases fit TRBD1. Losses at the gene ends were 5 bases for V and 2 bases for J; bases not matched to a gene: 12. Germline CDR1 is SGHAT and CDR2 is FQDESV (reference sequence). The CDR3 is 18 amino acids. Written as DNA, the CDR3 is TGTGCCAGCAGCCCGTTGACAGGGTTAGTAACTGGGGCCAACGTCCTGACTTTC. Protein: CASSPLTGLVTGANVLTF.

There are a few counts of this clonotype. The genes are TRBV11-1 and TRBJ2-7, with 12 bases fitting TRBD2. This CDR3 contains 18 residues. Germline V gene sequence: CDR1 SGHAT, CDR2 FQDESV (reference sequence). V shed 0 bases and J 7 bases; nucleotides not matched to a gene: 13. CDR3 loop: CASSLAFMASGGAWEQYF. DNA of the CDR3: TGTGCCAGCAGCTTAGCGTTTATGGCTAGCGGGGGGGCGTGGGAGCAGTACTTC.

There are many counts of this clonotype. The V gene is TRBV3-1, the J gene TRBJ2-1, with TRBD2 matching over 11 bases. The junction had 7 bases not matched to a gene; V was cut back by 5 bases and J by 7 bases. This CDR3 has 15 amino acids. Germline values: CDR1 LGHDT, CDR2 YNNKEL (reference sequence). This CDR3 reads CASSLLTSGNNEQFF. The CDR3 DNA is TGTGCCAGCAGCTTACTGACTAGCGGGAATAATGAGCAGTTCTTC.

The table lists this clonotype with a few counts. CDR3 sequence: CASSEEGGEGFYNSPLHF. The CDR3 DNA reads TGTGCCAGCAGTGAAGAGGGGGGGGAGGGCTTCTATAATTCACCCCTCCACTTT. The V and J genes are TRBV6-1 and TRBJ1-6, with a tentative D call TRBD1 (6 bases). Germline-derived CDR1 and CDR2 are MNHNS and SASEGT. The CDR3 covers 18 residues. With 1 base removed from V and 3 bases from J, the gap between germline ends came to 16 bases.

The chain joins TRBV19 to TRBJ2-1; D not resolved. The CDR3 is 18 amino acids. The germline gives CDR1 LNHDA, CDR2 SQIVND (reference sequence). V was clipped by 6 bases and J by 8 bases, with 29 bases between them. CDR3 sequence: CASSLYYTNPLADDEQFF. The CDR3 nucleotides read TGTGCCAGTAGCCTGTACTATACTAACCCCCTCGCGGACGATGAGCAGTTCTTC.

At least ten counts were recorded for this clonotype. This chain links TRBV7-3 with TRBJ2-3; 7 bases fit TRBD1. The germline CDR1 and CDR2 sequences are SGHTA and FQGTGA. The ends lost 2 bases at V and 1 base at J; junction bases unmatched: 0. The CDR3 consists of 14 residues. The CDR3 loop is CASSLQGGTDTQYF. In DNA, the CDR3 is TGTGCCAGCAGCTTACAGGGGGGCACAGATACGCAGTATTTT. Complete variable domain (other parts from reference TRBV7-3 and TRBJ2-3): GAGVSQTPSNKVTEKGKYVELRCDPISGHTALYWYRQSLGQGPEFLIYFQGTGAADDSGLPNDRFFAVRPEGSVSTLKIQRTERGDSAVYLCASSLQGGTDTQYFGPGTRLTVL.